The sample holds many counts of the clone carrying this TCR beta chain. The data originate from a study of regulatory T cells in long-lasting Graves disease. V lost 6 bases, J lost 9 bases, and 17 bases lay in between. The CDR3 totals 14 residues. Time point defined: persistent/refractory GD, antithyroid drugs over 5 years with positive TRAb. Extracted RNA from PBMCs served as the source of the TCR library. Each of the patients was recruited from an endocrinology department situated in Xi'an, China. CDR3 regions were amplified by Arm-PCR using iRepertoire HTBI primers to build TCR beta libraries. One entry per CDR3 protein, called by TCRdb with MiXCR from the multiplex PCR reads. The sample holds fewer than 400,000 distinct CDR3 sequences, around 21% seen once.

This sample comprised peripheral blood mononuclear cells (PBMCs), obtained when the disease was refractory, from a patient treated with antithyroid drugs. The sequence derives from a female donor with Graves disease. The chain recombines TRBV12-3 or TRBV12-4 with TRBJ2-2; D is perhaps TRBD2 (5 bases). DNA of the CDR3: TGTGCCAGCAGCCCAGCGGATGGTATCTGGGAGCTGTTTTTT. Translating gives CASSPADGIWELFF.